Below, 21 T cell receptor beta chains from the same sample are listed, as sequenced in a study of T-cell memory formation after mild COVID-19. TCRdb reanalysed the 5' RACE reads using MiXCR and keeps one entry per CDR3 protein. The sample holds about 600,000 distinct CDR3 sequences, roughly a fifth seen once. The source material was PBMCs or a T cell subset sorted from them (not recorded which). Source of these receptors: an adult woman who had mild COVID-19 (a few samples of this study predate the infection). Cell type and time point are not known.

This clonotype occurred a few times. The chain combines TRBV6-5 with TRBJ1-2; D perhaps matches TRBD1 (6 bases). The V end was cut by 6 bases, the J end by 4 bases, with 9 bases between. This CDR3 comprises 12 residues. Germline V gene lookup returns CDR1 MNHEY and CDR2 SVGAGI. The CDR3 loop is CASSSDSYGYTF. CDR3 sequence (DNA): TGTGCCAGCAGCTCGGACAGCTATGGCTACACCTTC.

CDR3 in amino acids: CASSYSKSAGGELFF. CDR3 nucleotide sequence: TGTGCCAGCAGTTACTCGAAGTCGGCGGGCGGGGAGCTGTTTTTT. The chain joins TRBV6-5 to TRBJ2-2; D might be TRBD2 (5 bases). Trimming left V 0 bases short and J 7 bases short, with 12 bases between. CDR1 is MNHEY, CDR2 SVGAGI, per germline. The CDR3 sequence is 15 residues long.

V gene TRBV6-2 or TRBV6-3 combines with J gene TRBJ1-1; D remains ambiguous. The CDR3 is 12 amino acids. V lost 4 bases and J lost 5, with 8 bases in between. CDR1 and CDR2 (germline): MNHEY, SVGEGT. CDR3 sequence reads: CASSFTSTEAFF. CDR3 DNA: TGTGCCAGCAGTTTCACAAGTACTGAAGCTTTCTTT.

There are a few counts of this clonotype. The chain carries TRBV15 and TRBJ1-5, with D possibly TRBD1 on 6 matching bases. CDR3 length: 15 residues. The germline gives CDR1 LNHNV, CDR2 YYDKDF (reference sequence). V was clipped by 0 bases and J by 9 bases, with 15 bases between them. For the CDR3, the DNA is TGTGCCACCAGCAGAGATTTGGACAGCCGCCGGCCCCAGCATTTT. As protein: CATSRDLDSRRPQHF.

The chain recombines TRBV7-2 with TRBJ1-2, with 9 bases fitting TRBD1. CDR1 SGHTA and CDR2 FQGNSA come from the germline V gene. CDR3 length: 17 amino acids. V lost 0 bases and J lost 4; bases outside the gene matches: 9. The CDR3 DNA reads as TGTGCCAGCAGCTTAGCGCCGGGACAGGGTCTTTCCTATGGCTACACCTTC. Protein sequence: CASSLAPGQGLSYGYTF.

This clonotype was picked up a small number of times. The chain employs TRBV25-1 and TRBJ1-2; the match to TRBD1 covers 7 bases. The CDR3 extends over 14 amino acids. Germline V gene lookup returns CDR1 MGHDK and CDR2 SYGVNS. V shed 2 bases, J shed 8 bases, and the junction held 8 bases outside the gene matches. This CDR3 is CASSENDRAKGYTF. The CDR3 DNA follows: TGTGCCAGCAGTGAAAATGACAGGGCGAAGGGCTACACCTTC.

The sample holds many counts of this clonotype. This chain uses TRBV3-1 with TRBJ1-2; no reliable D call. Germline CDR1 reads LGHDT; CDR2 reads YNNKEL (reference sequence). This CDR3 has 13 residues. V lost 5 bases and J lost 4, with 11 bases in between. CDR3 in amino acids: CASSFDGGYGYTF. Here the CDR3 DNA reads TGTGCCAGCAGCTTCGACGGAGGCTATGGCTACACCTTC.

The chain couples TRBV19 to TRBJ2-1, with D perhaps TRBD1 (6 bases). V lost 5 bases and J lost 5, with 22 bases in between. CDR3 length: 17 amino acids. The germline CDR1 and CDR2 sequences are LNHDA and SQIVND (reference sequence). DNA for the CDR3: TGTGCCAGTAGTGCCAACAGGGACCGTCCGAGGCACAATGAGCAGTTCTTC. Residues: CASSANRDRPRHNEQFF.

The chain has TRBV6-5 and TRBJ1-2; TRBD1 aligns across 7 bases. The CDR3 is 13 amino acids. The germline gives CDR1 MNHEY, CDR2 SVGAGI. V dropped 5 bases and J dropped 7; count of bases not matched to a gene: 7. The CDR3 nucleotides read TGTGCCAGCAGTCTGGACAGGACCCGTGGCTACACCTTC. As protein: CASSLDRTRGYTF.

The DNA of the CDR3 is TGCAGTGCTGGTCCCCTCGGTGGCTACACCTTC. Its translation: CSAGPLGGYTF. The chain combines TRBV20-1 with TRBJ1-2; D unclear. The CDR3 has 11 amino acids. The ends were cut back, 5 bases at V and 7 bases at J, with 11 bases in the middle. Germline CDR1 reads DFQATT; CDR2 reads SNEGSKA (reference sequence).

The CDR3 region is CATSRGDTIYF. CDR3 in DNA: TGTGCCACCAGCAGAGGGGACACCATATATTTT. This chain connects TRBV15 to TRBJ1-3; D not certain. V lost 1 base and J 8 bases, leaving 3 bases between the germline ends. CDR1 is LNHNV, CDR2 YYDKDF, per germline (reference sequence). The CDR3 covers 11 residues.

The chain employs TRBV6-5 and TRBJ2-2; the D is unclear. Deletions cut 10 bases from V and 0 bases from J, with 9 bases between. This CDR3 region has 13 residues. Germline V CDR1 and CDR2: MNHEY, SVGAGI. The CDR3 spells CATMVANTGELFF. The CDR3 DNA reads TGTGCCACTATGGTTGCGAACACCGGGGAGCTGTTTTTT.

This clonotype was counted ten times or more. The CDR3 is CASSSVFAKGQPLNEQYF. CDR3 in DNA: TGTGCCAGCAGTTCAGTTTTCGCCAAAGGACAGCCCCTAAACGAGCAGTACTTC. This chain links TRBV28 with TRBJ2-7; possible D gene TRBD1, 6 bases. CDR3 length equals 18 residues. Germline V gives CDR1 MDHEN, CDR2 SYDVKM. V dropped 4 bases and J dropped 5 bases, with 27 bases sitting between them.

A few counts support this clonotype. The chain uses TRBV2 and TRBJ2-7, with 9 bases identical to TRBD2. The CDR3 consists of 15 residues. Germline values: CDR1 SNHLY, CDR2 FYNNEI. J lost 2 bases, V lost 4 bases, and 6 bases had no gene match. In nucleotides, the CDR3 is TGTGCCAGCAGTGGAGGTAGCGGGGGAACCTACGAGCAGTACTTC. Amino acids: CASSGGSGGTYEQYF.

The chain has TRBV20-1 and TRBJ1-1; possibly TRBD1 for D (6 bases). Germline V gene data show CDR1 as DFQATT and CDR2 as SNEGSKA (reference sequence). CDR3 length: 14 residues. V was shortened by 0 bases and J by 9 bases, with 17 bases between the two germline ends. The CDR3 region is CSARDGQQRGQAFF. The CDR3 coding sequence is TGCAGTGCTAGAGATGGACAGCAGAGGGGACAAGCTTTCTTT.

The sample holds a few counts of this clonotype. V usage is TRBV5-1 and J usage is TRBJ2-3; D ambiguous. Trimming pared 2 bases from V and 4 bases from J, leaving 11 bases between. Looked up from germline, CDR1 is SGHRS and CDR2 is YFSETQ. CDR3 length equals 14 residues. CDR3 DNA: TGCGCCAGCAGCTTCCAAGGAGCGTCAGATACGCAGTATTTT. As protein: CASSFQGASDTQYF.

The CDR3 bases are TGTGCCAGCAGCTTAGGAGTGAACACCATATATTTT. This encodes CASSLGVNTIYF. The chain links TRBV7-9 to TRBJ1-3; no reliable D call. Germline V gene sequence: CDR1 SEHNR, CDR2 FQNEAQ (reference sequence). Trimming took off 1 base at V and 7 bases at J, with 5 bases between the two ends. The CDR3 consists of 12 residues. The full variable domain, with the rest looked up from reference TRBV7-9 and TRBJ1-3, is DTGVSQNPRHKITKRGQNVTFRCDPISEHNRLYWYRQTLGQGPEFLTYFQNEAQLEKSRLLSDRFSAERPKGSFSTLEIQRTEQGDSAMYLCASSLGVNTIYFGEGSWLTVV.

This clonotype occurred a few times. This chain joins TRBV29-1 and TRBJ2-7; D unclear. The CDR3 runs to 8 residues. Germline V gene sequence: CDR1 SQVTM, CDR2 ANQGSEA. Trimming pared 3 bases from V and 6 bases from J, leaving 0 bases between. The CDR3 DNA reads as TGCAGCGTTGACGAGCAGTACTTC. Its translation: CSVDEQYF.

This chain's CDR3 is CASSLYGTGNEAFF. CDR3 bases: TGTGCCAGCAGCTTGTACGGGACGGGGAATGAAGCTTTCTTT. This chain joins TRBV5-5 and TRBJ1-1, with D possibly matching TRBD1 (5 bases). Germline CDR1 is SGHKS and CDR2 is YYEKEE (reference sequence). The CDR3 extends over 14 amino acids. V was cut by 1 base and J by 7 bases, with 14 bases left in between.

The V gene is TRBV23-1, the J gene TRBJ2-1, with TRBD1 matching 7 bases. TRBV23-1 is reported as an ORF; its role is uncertain. This CDR3 has 15 residues. V lost 1 base, J lost 3 bases, and 3 bases stayed unmatched. The CDR3 nucleotides are TGCGCCAGCAGTCAATTTGACAGGGACTACAATGAGCAGTTCTTC. This sequence encodes CASSQFDRDYNEQFF.

This clonotype occurred a few times. This chain links TRBV27 with TRBJ2-1; the match to TRBD2 covers 13 bases. This CDR3 has 16 residues. Germline values: CDR1 MNHEY, CDR2 SMNVEV (reference sequence). Trimming removed 6 bases from V and 6 bases from J; junction bases left unmatched: 8. The CDR3 nucleotides are TGTGCCAGCAGCGATTCGGGACTAGCGGGATTCAATGAGCAGTTCTTC. It translates to CASSDSGLAGFNEQFF.